This T cell receptor (beta chain) was documented in a study of CD8+ T cells in alopecia areata. Treatment given: oral pan-JAK inhibitor, 5-10 mg twice daily. Extracted from the samples, RNA was reverse transcribed into cDNA to serve as the sequencing template. The table came from immunoSEQ multiplex PCR; TCRdb's copy has only in-frame clones and leaves some out. There are over 150,000 clones in the sample; 45% to 65% occur only once, and roughly 0.71% lies in the top ten. The CDR3 is made up of 15 amino acids. V lost 9 bases and J lost 1; bases outside the gene matches: 6. Germline lookup yields CDR1 SGHAT and CDR2 FQNNGV.

This chain joins TRBV11-2 and TRBJ2-5, with 12 bases identical to TRBD2. The receptor was isolated from a human donor with alopecia areata. The sample was CD4+ T cells sorted from blood, taken at week 4, from a patient treated with tofacitinib. Here the CDR3 reads CARGTSGSSQETQYF. The CDR3 coding sequence is TGTGCCAGGGGGACTAGCGGGTCTAGCCAAGAGACCCAGTACTTC. Combining the CDR3 with reference TRBV11-2 and TRBJ2-5 gives the whole variable domain EAGVAQSPRYKIIEKRQSVAFWCNPISGHATLYWYQQILGQGPKLLIQFQNNGVVDDSQLPKDRFSAERLKGVDSTLKIQPAKLEDSAVYLCARGTSGSSQETQYFGPGTRLLVL.